The 30 T cell receptor beta chains in this list originate from one sample, sequenced in a study of blood T cell repertoires in COVID-19. Profiling relied on immunoSEQ multiplex PCR, and the TCRdb table lists in-frame clones only, not all of them. The sample comprises about 270,000 clones, around 85% of which are singletons, and roughly 1.5% rests with the top ten. Sequencing input: peripheral blood. The receptors were gathered from a human donor with COVID-19, enrolled during active disease. The donor label of this sample is uncertain.

The V gene is TRBV11-2, the J gene TRBJ2-7, with 8 bases identical to TRBD2. V trimming: 1 base; J trimming: 2 bases; junction bases outside the gene matches: 7. This CDR3 has 16 amino acids. Germline values: CDR1 SGHAT, CDR2 FQNNGV. CDR3 sequence: CASSLGPAGDPYEQYF. The DNA of the CDR3 is TGTGCCAGCAGCTTAGGCCCAGCGGGGGATCCCTACGAGCAGTACTTC.

This chain connects TRBV6-1 to TRBJ2-2, with 11 bases fitting TRBD2. Germline CDR1 is MNHNS and CDR2 is SASEGT. With V trimmed by 1 base and J by 7 bases, 11 bases remained unmatched. This CDR3 region has 18 residues. For the CDR3, the DNA is TGTGCCAGCAGTGAAGAACTAGCGGGAGTTATCTATATCGGGGAGCTGTTTTTT. It translates to CASSEELAGVIYIGELFF.

The rearrangement joins TRBV4-1 to TRBJ2-3; 12 bases match TRBD1. The CDR3 contains 17 residues. The germline gives CDR1 MGHRA, CDR2 YSYEKL. Germline trimming cut 1 base from V and 6 bases from J; bases unmatched to any gene: 8. The CDR3, as DNA: TGCGCCAGCAGCCAAGGTAGGGCCGGGACAGGGGGCGATACGCAGTATTTT. Its translation: CASSQGRAGTGGDTQYF.

The rearrangement uses TRBV6-6 and TRBJ2-3, with 12 nucleotides matching TRBD2. There are 18 residues in the CDR3. Germline trimming cut 5 bases from V and 2 bases from J; bases unmatched to any gene: 11. CDR1 is MNHNY, CDR2 SVGAGI, per germline (reference sequence). DNA for the CDR3: TGTGCCAGCAGTCCCTCCAAACTAGCGGGAGGCTACACAGATACGCAGTATTTT. As protein: CASSPSKLAGGYTDTQYF.

V gene TRBV7-8 combines with J gene TRBJ2-1; D is perhaps TRBD2 (6 bases). CDR1 SGHVS and CDR2 FQNEAQ come from the germline V gene. The CDR3 has 13 residues. Trimming stripped 1 base from V and 8 bases from J, with 9 bases between. CDR3 loop: CASSLGGEYEQFF. As DNA, the CDR3 is TGTGCCAGCAGCTTAGGCGGGGAGTATGAGCAGTTCTTC.

The chain recombines TRBV6-4 with TRBJ2-2; 9 bases map to TRBD1. V trimming: 6 bases; J trimming: 8 bases; junction bases outside the gene matches: 7. The CDR3 is 14 amino acids. Per germline, CDR1 MRHNA and CDR2 SNTAGT. The CDR3 region has the DNA TGTGCCAGCAGGGAACAGGGGGCTTCGGGGGAGCTGTTTTTT. This codes for CASREQGASGELFF.

The chain carries TRBV10-1 and TRBJ2-2; 7 nucleotides align to TRBD2. The CDR3 spans 15 residues. The V and J ends lost 0 bases and 6 bases, in that order; junction bases with no gene match: 4. Germline CDR1 reads WNHNN; CDR2 reads SYGVQD (reference sequence). Here the CDR3 reads CASSESGGPAGELFF. Written as DNA, the CDR3 is TGCGCCAGCAGTGAGTCGGGAGGGCCGGCCGGGGAGCTGTTTTTT.

The chain combines TRBV6-1 with TRBJ2-1, with 9 nucleotides matching TRBD2. Germline CDR1 is MNHNS and CDR2 is SASEGT. CDR3 length equals 18 residues. V trimming: 2 bases; J trimming: 6 bases; junction bases outside the gene matches: 14. The CDR3 is CASSEYWASGTLRNEQFF. In DNA, the CDR3 is TGTGCCAGCAGTGAATATTGGGCTAGCGGGACCCTACGCAATGAGCAGTTCTTC.

The rearrangement uses TRBV7-9 and TRBJ1-1, with D unresolved. Trimming stripped 7 bases from V and 1 base from J, with 22 bases between. The CDR3 has 17 amino acids. From germline, CDR1 is SEHNR and CDR2 FQNEAQ (reference sequence). The CDR3 DNA is TGTGCCAGCACCCTAAACTTTGCGGGCCAAAAGAACACTGAAGCTTTCTTT. As protein: CASTLNFAGQKNTEAFF.

The rearrangement joins TRBV11-2 to TRBJ1-2; no reliable D call. Germline CDR1 reads SGHAT; CDR2 reads FQNNGV. V lost 1 base to trimming and J lost 6 bases, with 12 bases between them. CDR3 length: 14 amino acids. The CDR3: CASSLAPEVHGYTF. The CDR3 DNA is TGTGCCAGCAGCTTAGCCCCAGAAGTCCATGGCTACACCTTC.

The rearrangement joins TRBV19 to TRBJ2-4, with TRBD1 matching 8 bases. The CDR3 has 16 residues. Germline V gene lookup returns CDR1 LNHDA and CDR2 SQIVND (reference sequence). J was trimmed by 1 base and V by 8 bases; bases with no gene match: 10. The CDR3 DNA reads as TGTGCCAGTTCCCAGACAGGGGCGGATGCCAAAAACATTCAGTACTTC. Protein sequence: CASSQTGADAKNIQYF.

The V and J genes are TRBV11-1 and TRBJ2-1, with D uncertain. Between the trimmed V and J ends, which lost 1 base and 3 bases, there was a span of 7 bases. The V gene's germline CDR1 is SGHAT and CDR2 FQDESV (reference sequence). The CDR3 totals 14 residues. The CDR3 DNA reads as TGTGCCAGCAGCTTAGTACGGAGCTACAATGAGCAGTTCTTC. Amino acid sequence: CASSLVRSYNEQFF. Full variable domain (rest looked up from reference TRBV11-1 and TRBJ2-1): EAEVAQSPRYKITEKSQAVAFWCDPISGHATLYWYRQILGQGPELLVQFQDESVVDDSQLPKDRFSAERLKGVDSTLKIQPAELGDSAMYLCASSLVRSYNEQFFGPGTRLTVL.

Only a few counts were recorded for this clone. The chain links TRBV27 to TRBJ1-5; 8 positions agree with TRBD1. The CDR3 is 13 amino acids. Germline-derived CDR1 and CDR2 are MNHEY and SMNVEV (reference sequence). The junction had 8 bases not matched to a gene; V was cut back by 5 bases and J by 11 bases. The DNA of the CDR3 is TGTGCCAGCAGTGTTCGGACAGGGTCGACCCAGCATTTT. Translating it yields CASSVRTGSTQHF.

V and J are TRBV6-5 and TRBJ1-1; tentatively, D is TRBD1 (5 bases). CDR3 size: 13 residues. Germline-derived CDR1 and CDR2 are MNHEY and SVGAGI. Deletions cut 6 bases from V and 5 bases from J, with 13 bases between. The CDR3 coding sequence is TGTGCCAGCAGCAGGGAAAGTTTGACTGAAGCTTTCTTT. It translates to CASSRESLTEAFF.

This clone was found once. The chain couples TRBV7-8 to TRBJ2-1; 13 nucleotides line up with TRBD2. This CDR3 is built from 15 residues. Germline values: CDR1 SGHVS, CDR2 FQNEAQ. Trimming cost V 5 bases and J 8 bases; bases outside gene matches: 6. The CDR3 protein is CASSRGLAGVDEQFF. CDR3 DNA sequence: TGTGCCAGCAGCCGAGGACTAGCGGGAGTGGATGAGCAGTTCTTC.

The V and J genes are TRBV5-1 and TRBJ2-1; D possibly corresponds to TRBD1 (5 bases). V gave up 4 bases and J gave up 5 bases, with 13 bases separating them. Germline V CDR1 and CDR2: SGHRS, YFSETQ. This CDR3 contains 14 residues. The CDR3: CASSPTLGDNEQFF. In DNA, the CDR3 is TGCGCCAGCAGCCCTACGTTAGGGGACAATGAGCAGTTCTTC.

This chain connects TRBV5-1 to TRBJ1-2; 9 bases map to TRBD1. The CDR3 consists of 13 residues. V trimming: 4 bases; J trimming: 6 bases; junction bases outside the gene matches: 4. Per germline, CDR1 SGHRS and CDR2 YFSETQ. CDR3 protein: CASSGTGLDGYTF. In nucleotides, the CDR3 is TGCGCCAGCAGCGGGACAGGGCTCGATGGCTACACCTTC.

The chain combines TRBV11-2 with TRBJ2-3, with TRBD2 identical over 10 bases. CDR1 SGHAT and CDR2 FQNNGV come from the germline V gene. This CDR3 has 14 amino acids. Germline trimming cut 6 bases from V and 6 bases from J; bases unmatched to any gene: 6. CDR3 residues: CASRSLAGYDTQYF. CDR3 sequence (DNA): TGTGCCAGCAGATCACTAGCGGGATACGATACGCAGTATTTT.

CDR3 protein: CASSIDRDYRVSGYTF. The CDR3 nucleotides read TGTGCCAGTAGTATAGACCGAGACTACAGGGTGAGCGGCTACACCTTC. The rearrangement links TRBV19 to TRBJ1-2, with a weak D call TRBD1 (6 bases). V was cut by 0 bases and J by 8 bases, with 19 bases left in between. CDR3 length equals 16 residues. Germline-derived CDR1 and CDR2 are LNHDA and SQIVND (reference sequence).

The chain carries TRBV30 and TRBJ2-7; TRBD1 matches at 12 bases. The germline V gene has CDR1 GTSNPN and CDR2 SVGIG (reference sequence). J lost 6 bases, V lost 0 bases, and 6 bases had no gene match. The CDR3 is made up of 15 amino acids. This CDR3 is CAWSVRGQGASEQYF. The CDR3 DNA sequence: TGTGCCTGGAGTGTACGGGGACAGGGGGCAAGCGAGCAGTACTTC.

The chain carries TRBV3-1 (or the pseudogene TRBV3-2) and TRBJ2-7, with TRBD2 identical over 15 bases. Germline V gene data show CDR1 as LGHDT and CDR2 as YNNKEL (reference sequence). This CDR3 spans 15 amino acids. V lost 4 bases, J lost 9 bases, and 7 bases stayed unmatched. The CDR3 nucleotides are TGTGCCAGCAGCCCGGGACTAGCGGGAGGTTTGGCGCAGTACTTC. Residues: CASSPGLAGGLAQYF.

This clone was observed once. V is TRBV5-1 and J is TRBJ1-2; 8 bases align to TRBD1. Germline V gene sequence: CDR1 SGHRS, CDR2 YFSETQ. The CDR3 is 16 residues long. J was trimmed by 4 bases and V by 1 base; bases with no gene match: 9. The CDR3 sequence is CASSLSSGGNSYGYTF. CDR3 nucleotides: TGCGCCAGCAGCTTGTCCTCAGGGGGCAATAGCTATGGCTACACCTTC.

This clone came up a few times. The chain links TRBV28 to TRBJ1-1; 10 bases fit TRBD1. This CDR3 is 15 amino acids long. Germline V CDR1 and CDR2: MDHEN, SYDVKM. The J segment lost 3 bases and the V segment lost 6 bases, leaving 7 bases of the junction unmatched. CDR3 nucleotide sequence: TGTGCCAGCAGCAGACAGGGGGCGTCAGACACTGAAGCTTTCTTT. Residues: CASSRQGASDTEAFF.

The rearrangement joins TRBV7-3 to TRBJ2-1; 8 nucleotides match TRBD1. Germline CDR1 SGHTA, CDR2 FQGTGA. This CDR3 is 15 amino acids long. The V gene end was trimmed by 0 bases and the J gene end by 6 bases; junction bases not matched to a gene: 4. The CDR3 is CASSLTQGASNEQFF. DNA of the CDR3: TGTGCCAGCAGCTTAACTCAGGGGGCGAGCAATGAGCAGTTCTTC. Full variable domain (rest looked up from reference TRBV7-3 and TRBJ2-1): GAGVSQTPSNKVTEKGKYVELRCDPISGHTALYWYRQSLGQGPEFLIYFQGTGAADDSGLPNDRFFAVRPEGSVSTLKIQRTERGDSAVYLCASSLTQGASNEQFFGPGTRLTVL.

J is TRBJ1-6 and V is TRBV7-2; no clear D gene. In germline, CDR1 is SGHTA, CDR2 FQGNSA. The CDR3 has 16 residues. V gave up 2 bases and J gave up 9 bases, with 17 bases separating them. Here the CDR3 reads CASSLLPVIEGSPLHF. Written as DNA, the CDR3 is TGTGCCAGCAGCTTATTGCCAGTCATCGAGGGTTCACCCCTCCACTTT.

The rearrangement uses TRBV19 and TRBJ1-6; unclear D gene. Trimming cost V 3 bases and J 6 bases, with 9 bases left between them. From germline, CDR1 is LNHDA and CDR2 SQIVND (reference sequence). The CDR3 covers 14 residues. The CDR3 is CASSMEQTNSPLHF. As DNA, the CDR3 is TGTGCCAGTAGTATGGAGCAGACTAATTCACCCCTCCACTTT.

As regards this clone: An end of the junction differs from the germline gene, which may be a read error. This chain links TRBV4-1 with TRBJ1-1; D may be TRBD1 (6 bases). This CDR3 has 16 residues. Germline assignment: CDR1 MGHRA and CDR2 YSYEKL. CDR3 in DNA: TGCGCCAGCAGCCAAGATCCGGGCGGGGGCCGCGATATCCAGATCTTT. Translated, it gives CASSQDPGGGRDIQIF.

V is TRBV3-1 (or the pseudogene TRBV3-2) and J is TRBJ2-7, with D tentatively TRBD2 (6 bases). There are 13 residues in the CDR3. V was trimmed by 9 bases and J by 4 bases, leaving 16 bases between them. Germline V gene data show CDR1 as LGHDT and CDR2 as YNNKEL (reference sequence). CDR3 sequence (DNA): TGTGCCAGTAAGATGGCGGGGCTTTACGAGCAGTACTTC. As protein: CASKMAGLYEQYF.

This clone is a singleton in its sample. The rearrangement uses TRBV7-8 and TRBJ1-2, with TRBD1 matching over 7 bases. The germline gives CDR1 SGHVS, CDR2 FQNEAQ. The CDR3 contains 18 residues. Trimming took 1 base from V and 6 from J; bases not matched to a gene: 17. CDR3 sequence reads: CASSLVPPGQPPENGYTF. The CDR3 DNA reads as TGTGCCAGCAGCTTAGTACCGCCGGGACAGCCCCCGGAGAATGGCTACACCTTC.

CDR3 bases: TGTGCCAGCAGTCCTCGCGGGGGAACCAAAAACATTCAGTACTTC. Translated, it gives CASSPRGGTKNIQYF. V and J are TRBV6-5 and TRBJ2-4, with TRBD2 identical over 7 bases. The trim removed 5 bases at V and 2 bases at J, leaving 6 bases unmatched. Germline V CDR1 and CDR2: MNHEY, SVGAGI. CDR3 size: 15 residues.